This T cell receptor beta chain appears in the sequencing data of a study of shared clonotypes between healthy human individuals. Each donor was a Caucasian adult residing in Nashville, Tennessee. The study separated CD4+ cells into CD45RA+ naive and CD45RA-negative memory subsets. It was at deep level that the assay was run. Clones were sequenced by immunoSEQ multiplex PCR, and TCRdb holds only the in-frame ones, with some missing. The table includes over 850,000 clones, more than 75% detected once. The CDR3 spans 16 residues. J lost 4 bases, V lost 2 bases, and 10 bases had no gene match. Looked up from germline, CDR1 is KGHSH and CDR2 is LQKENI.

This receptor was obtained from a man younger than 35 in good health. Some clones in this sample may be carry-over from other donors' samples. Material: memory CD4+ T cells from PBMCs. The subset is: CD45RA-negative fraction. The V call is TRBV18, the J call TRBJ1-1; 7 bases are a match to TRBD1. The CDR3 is CASSPGKGAVGTEAFF. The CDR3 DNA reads TGTGCCAGCTCACCAGGGAAGGGGGCGGTGGGCACTGAAGCTTTCTTT.